This T cell receptor beta chain derives from a study of cytomegalovirus exposure and HLA in healthy donors. The study, taken as a whole, reports: Reports indicated that the classifier achieved high specificity and sensitivity in diagnosing cytomegalovirus status. CMV serostatus was the sole immune exposure information available.

A word on this clone: The antigen is not known.

The PCR used 60 Vbeta and 13 Jbeta primers. Profiled with immunoSEQ multiplex PCR; TCRdb holds only in-frame clones, not every one. The sample has under 150,000 clones, around 80% seen once. Each donor was nominally healthy when sampled (though unrecorded immune exposures were likely). Material: PBMCs. The TCR originated in a boy aged 2 to 10 in good health and CMV-seronegative.

CDR3 nucleotides: TGCGCCAGCAGCCTCGTCCGGGGAGAAAGGGATGAGCAGTTCTTC. Its translation: CASSLVRGERDEQFF. This rearrangement joins TRBV4-3 to TRBJ2-1; D may be TRBD2 (5 bases). The CDR3 contains 15 residues. CDR1 and CDR2 (germline): LGHNA, YSLEER. V was pared by 4 bases and J by 8 bases, with 18 bases between.